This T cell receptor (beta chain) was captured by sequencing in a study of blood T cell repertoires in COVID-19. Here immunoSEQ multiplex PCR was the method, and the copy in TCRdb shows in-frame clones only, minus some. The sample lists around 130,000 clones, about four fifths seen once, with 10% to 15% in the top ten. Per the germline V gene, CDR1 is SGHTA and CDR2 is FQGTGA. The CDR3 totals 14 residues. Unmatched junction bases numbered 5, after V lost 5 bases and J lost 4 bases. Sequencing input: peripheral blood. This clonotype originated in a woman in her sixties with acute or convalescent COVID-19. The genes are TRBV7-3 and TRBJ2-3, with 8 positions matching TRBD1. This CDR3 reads CASSLGQGPDTQYF. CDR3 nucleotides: TGTGCCAGCAGCCTCGGACAGGGCCCAGATACGCAGTATTTT.